These 27 T cell receptor beta chains share one sample of origin, sequenced in a study of OX40 agonist ivuxolimab in advanced cancers. Repertoires were generated with immunoSEQ multiplex PCR, while TCRdb's copy carries only in-frame clones and drops some. This table has 81,000 or so clones, about 88% appearing once. The sample consisted of CD4+ or CD8+ T cells sorted from blood, taken in a trial of the OX40 agonist ivuxolimab. These receptors all come from an adult with an advanced solid tumor such as melanoma, head and neck, liver or kidney cancer.

V usage is TRBV6-4 and J usage is TRBJ2-5; perhaps TRBD2 as D (7 bases). The J call may be mistaken, given a closer DNA end match to TRBJ2-7. The V gene's germline CDR1 is MRHNA and CDR2 SNTAGT. The CDR3 contains 14 residues. The CDR3: CASSDWGGPDEQYF. The CDR3 coding sequence is TGTGCCAGCAGTGACTGGGGGGGGCCGGACGAGCAGTACTTC.

The chain recombines TRBV5-8 with TRBJ1-5; 12 nucleotides match TRBD1. The germline CDR1 and CDR2 sequences are SGHTS and YDEGEE. V gave up 3 bases and J gave up 0 bases; unmatched junction bases: 13. The length of the CDR3 is 20 residues. The CDR3 region is CASSWYSGTGGMGSNQPQHF. The CDR3 nucleotides read TGTGCCAGCAGCTGGTACTCCGGGACAGGGGGCATGGGTAGCAATCAGCCCCAGCATTTT.

The rearrangement joins TRBV7-9 to TRBJ2-5, with D unresolved. Germline V CDR1 and CDR2: SEHNR, FQNEAQ (reference sequence). CDR3 length: 14 residues. The V end lost 1 base, the J end lost 4 bases, and 10 bases lay between the germline ends. CDR3 in amino acids: CASSLEFSPETQYF. DNA for the CDR3: TGTGCCAGCAGCTTAGAATTCAGCCCAGAGACCCAGTACTTC.

The CDR3 DNA sequence: TGTGCCATCAGCGGGGGGACGGACGTTAGCTATGGCTACACCTTC. Encoded protein: CAISGGTDVSYGYTF. J is TRBJ1-2 and V is TRBV10-3, with a possible D match to TRBD1 (5 bases). Trimming shortened V by 6 bases and J by 4 bases, and 18 bases separated the two germline ends. Germline V CDR1 and CDR2: ENHRY, SYGVKD. The CDR3 length is 15 residues.

A remark on this clone: At one of its ends the junction is not consistent with the germline gene, which may arise from a read error. Distinct nucleotide sequences in the sample also encode this CDR3. The chain combines TRBV7-9 with TRBJ2-3; 10 nucleotides line up with TRBD2. The germline gives CDR1 SEHNR, CDR2 FQNEAQ (reference sequence). This CDR3 comprises 14 residues. Written as DNA, the CDR3 is TGTGCCAGCAGCCTAGCGGGGGGCACAGATACGCAGTATTTT. This translates into CASSLAGGTDTQYF. Variable domain in full (rest from reference TRBV7-9 and TRBJ2-3): DTGVSQNPRHKITKRGQNVTFRCDPISEHNRLYWYRQTLGQGPEFLTYFQNEAQLEKSRLLSDRFSAERPKGSFSTLEIQRTEQGDSAMYLCASSLAGGTDTQYFGPGTRLTVL.

The chain is built from TRBV7-2 and TRBJ2-5; 9 bases are shared with TRBD1. V lost 4 bases and J lost 3; bases outside the gene matches: 3. The CDR3 loop spans 14 amino acids. Germline V CDR1 and CDR2: SGHTA, FQGNSA. The CDR3 is CASSSRTGEETQYF. CDR3 coding DNA: TGTGCCAGCAGCTCCCGGACAGGGGAAGAGACCCAGTACTTC.

The rearrangement links TRBV25-1 to TRBJ2-1; perhaps TRBD2 as D (6 bases). Germline CDR1 and CDR2: MGHDK and SYGVNS. Trimming stripped 5 bases from V and 7 bases from J, with 18 bases between. This CDR3 spans 15 amino acids. The CDR3 nucleotides are TGTGCCAGCAGTCGATCGGGACTCTCCGGGAATGAGCAGTTCTTC. It encodes CASSRSGLSGNEQFF.

J is TRBJ1-1 and V is TRBV28; 7 nucleotides align to TRBD1. The trim removed 9 bases at V and 5 bases at J, leaving 6 bases unmatched. The CDR3 consists of 12 residues. From germline, CDR1 is MDHEN and CDR2 SYDVKM. The DNA of the CDR3 is TGTGCCAGTGAAGGGGGCTGGACTGAAGCTTTCTTT. Encoded protein: CASEGGWTEAFF.

The chain combines TRBV18 with TRBJ1-3, with TRBD1 as a possible D gene (5 bases). V lost 4 bases and J 1 base, leaving 8 bases between the germline ends. There are 14 residues in the CDR3. Per germline, CDR1 KGHSH and CDR2 LQKENI. The CDR3 spells CASSQTVSGNTIYF. The CDR3 nucleotides read TGTGCCAGCTCACAGACAGTATCTGGAAACACCATATATTTT.

This chain joins TRBV6-6 and TRBJ1-1; possibly TRBD1 for D (5 bases). The V end lost 4 bases, the J end lost 10 bases, and 16 bases lay between the germline ends. The CDR3 is 13 amino acids. CDR1 is MNHNY and CDR2 is SVGAGI in the germline V gene (reference sequence). The DNA of the CDR3 is TGTGCCAGCAGTTCCTCCTCTCCCCAGGGAGCTTTCTTT. Translation: CASSSSSPQGAFF.

A word on this clone: The sample holds other DNA sequences that translate to the same CDR3. The gene calls are TRBV9 and TRBJ1-1; weak D call: TRBD1 (5 bases). V was trimmed by 0 bases and J by 0 bases, leaving 6 bases between them. Germline CDR1 SGDLS, CDR2 YYNGEE. The CDR3 is made up of 14 amino acids. As DNA, the CDR3 is TGTGCCAGCAGCGTAGGGGGGATGAACACTGAAGCTTTCTTT. Residues: CASSVGGMNTEAFF.

The genes are TRBV7-9 and TRBJ2-2; D is uncertain. Per the germline V gene, CDR1 is SEHNR and CDR2 is FQNEAQ (reference sequence). Trimming shortened V by 4 bases and J by 6 bases, and 9 bases separated the two germline ends. This CDR3 region has 13 residues. CDR3 coding DNA: TGTGCCAGCAGCTCAACAAGTCCCGGGGAGCTGTTTTTT. This gives the protein CASSSTSPGELFF.

The rearrangement joins TRBV5-6 to TRBJ1-4, with no clear D. V lost 3 bases and J 7 bases, leaving 16 bases between the germline ends. CDR1 is SGHDT, CDR2 YYEEEE, per germline. The CDR3 totals 15 residues. The CDR3 sequence: CASSSGRLGFEKLFF. The CDR3 coding sequence is TGTGCCAGCAGCTCCGGACGGCTGGGATTTGAAAAACTGTTTTTT.

The count of this clone is one. The junction departs from the called germline gene at one end, perhaps through a read error. V is TRBV5-1 and J is TRBJ1-2; unclear D gene. Per the germline V gene, CDR1 is SGHRS and CDR2 is YFSETQ. This CDR3 spans 11 amino acids. The CDR3 DNA reads TGCGCCAGCAGCCTTAACGATGGCTACACCTTC. It translates to CASSLNDGYTF. The variable domain in full, completed from reference TRBV5-1 and TRBJ1-2, reads KAGVTQTPRYLIKTRGQQVTLSCSPISGHRSVSWYQQTPGQGLQFLFEYFSETQRNKGNFPGRFSGRQFSNSRSEMNVSTLELGDSALYLCASSLNDGYTFGSGTRLTVV.

V usage is TRBV18 and J usage is TRBJ2-5; the D gene is possibly TRBD1 (6 bases). Germline V gene sequence: CDR1 KGHSH, CDR2 LQKENI. The CDR3 covers 13 residues. Trimming cost V 5 bases and J 5 bases, with 12 bases left between them. In DNA form, the CDR3 reads TGTGCCAGCTCAGTACAGGGTAGGGAGACCCAGTACTTC. The encoded protein is CASSVQGRETQYF.

The V call is TRBV14, the J call TRBJ2-7, with TRBD1 matching 8 bases. The germline V gene has CDR1 SGHDN and CDR2 FVKESK. The V gene end was trimmed by 3 bases and the J gene end by 2 bases; junction bases not matched to a gene: 6. The CDR3 contains 15 residues. CDR3 protein: CASSQPGQGTYEQYF. In DNA, the CDR3 is TGTGCCAGCAGCCAGCCTGGACAGGGAACCTACGAGCAGTACTTC.

The chain couples TRBV6-4 to TRBJ1-4; no reliable D call. Per the germline V gene, CDR1 is MRHNA and CDR2 is SNTAGT. The CDR3 runs 20 residues. V gave up 7 bases and J gave up 4 bases, with 31 bases separating them. CDR3 nucleotide sequence: TGTGCCAGCATCGATGAACGCGGTTTCGGGTACCACATACGTAATGAAAAACTGTTTTTT. It specifies CASIDERGFGYHIRNEKLFF.

This rearrangement joins TRBV7-2 to TRBJ2-1; 9 bases fit TRBD2. Per the germline V gene, CDR1 is SGHTA and CDR2 is FQGNSA. The ends lost 4 bases at V and 4 bases at J; junction bases unmatched: 5. The CDR3 extends over 15 amino acids. The CDR3 bases are TGTGCCAGCAGCTCGGTAGCGGGGGTTTACAATGAGCAGTTCTTC. This codes for CASSSVAGVYNEQFF. Based on the CDR3 plus reference TRBV7-2 and TRBJ2-1, the full variable domain is GAGVSQSPSNKVTEKGKDVELRCDPISGHTALYWYRQSLGQGLEFLIYFQGNSAPDKSGLPSDRFSAERTGGSVSTLTIQRTQQEDSAVYLCASSSVAGVYNEQFFGPGTRLTVL.

In its sample, this clone was seen a few times. The CDR3 loop reads CASSPGGGAEADTQYF. For the CDR3, the DNA is TGTGCCAGCAGCCCAGGAGGAGGGGCCGAAGCAGATACGCAGTATTTT. The V gene is TRBV7-9, the J gene TRBJ2-3, with D possibly being TRBD2 (6 bases). Germline loops: CDR1 SEHNR, CDR2 FQNEAQ (reference sequence). The CDR3 runs to 16 residues. With 5 bases removed from V and 4 bases from J, the gap between germline ends came to 19 bases.

This clone was observed a single time. V and J are TRBV28 and TRBJ2-5; 14 bases map to TRBD2. V lost 4 bases, J lost 3 bases, and 7 bases stayed unmatched. This CDR3 has 17 residues. Germline CDR1 reads MDHEN; CDR2 reads SYDVKM. The CDR3 protein is CASSWTSGGPSEETQYF. CDR3 DNA sequence: TGTGCCAGCAGTTGGACTAGCGGGGGGCCTTCCGAAGAGACCCAGTACTTC.

In its sample, this clone was seen a few times. The chain is built from TRBV5-1 and TRBJ1-3, with D tentatively TRBD1 (6 bases). The CDR3 contains 16 residues. V lost 4 bases to trimming and J lost 0 bases, with 14 bases between them. Germline CDR1 SGHRS, CDR2 YFSETQ. CDR3 protein: CASSKSGTNSGNTIYF. CDR3 in DNA: TGCGCCAGCAGCAAGAGTGGGACAAACTCTGGAAACACCATATATTTT.

The chain has TRBV18 and TRBJ1-1, with 7 bases aligning to TRBD1. V lost 5 bases and J lost 2; bases outside the gene matches: 14. The CDR3 has 17 amino acids. Germline V gives CDR1 KGHSH, CDR2 LQKENI. The CDR3 DNA reads TGTGCCAGCTCAATCACAATTCCGGGACAGACAAACACTGAAGCTTTCTTT. This translates into CASSITIPGQTNTEAFF.

V is TRBV2 and J is TRBJ1-1; D is perhaps TRBD1 (5 bases). The ends were cut back, 6 bases at V and 4 bases at J, with 15 bases in the middle. The CDR3 totals 14 residues. Germline V CDR1 and CDR2: SNHLY, FYNNEI. The CDR3 is CASRRTQRSTEAFF. The CDR3 DNA follows: TGTGCCAGCAGGAGGACACAGAGGAGCACTGAAGCTTTCTTT.

The chain carries TRBV6-6 and TRBJ1-3; D not certain. Trimming stripped 4 bases from V and 3 bases from J, with 10 bases between. Germline CDR1 and CDR2: MNHNY and SVGAGI (reference sequence). This CDR3 spans 14 amino acids. CDR3 loop: CASSSTSFGNTIYF. The CDR3 region has the DNA TGTGCCAGCAGTTCAACGAGCTTTGGAAACACCATATATTTT.

This clone was seen just once. Other DNA variants within this sample encode the same CDR3. V usage is TRBV2 and J usage is TRBJ1-2, with D possibly being TRBD1 (6 bases). The V gene's germline CDR1 is SNHLY and CDR2 FYNNEI. Trimming stripped 3 bases from V and 5 bases from J, with 7 bases between. The CDR3 sequence is 12 residues long. The CDR3 DNA sequence: TGTGCCAGCAGTGAGGACAGTTATGGCTACACCTTC. It specifies CASSEDSYGYTF.

This sequence joins TRBV7-3 and TRBJ1-6, with a tentative D call TRBD1 (5 bases). This CDR3 has 13 amino acids. Trimming removed 4 bases from V and 8 bases from J, with 9 bases in between. Germline CDR1 and CDR2: SGHTA and FQGTGA. As DNA, the CDR3 is TGTGCCAGCAGCTGGGGGACGGATTCACCCCTCCACTTT. It codes for CASSWGTDSPLHF.

The rearrangement joins TRBV5-4 to TRBJ2-1; possible D gene TRBD2, 5 bases. The CDR3 consists of 12 residues. V lost 0 bases and J lost 14, with 12 bases in between. Germline V CDR1 and CDR2: SGHNT, YYREEE (reference sequence). The DNA for the CDR3 is TGTGCCAGCAGCTTGGGGCAGGCGGGCGAGTTCTTC. Translated, it gives CASSLGQAGEFF. The variable domain in full, completed from reference TRBV5-4 and TRBJ2-1, reads ETGVTQSPTHLIKTRGQQVTLRCSSQSGHNTVSWYQQALGQGPQFIFQYYREEENGRGNFPPRFSGLQFPNYSSELNVNALELDDSALYLCASSLGQAGEFFGPGTRLTVL.